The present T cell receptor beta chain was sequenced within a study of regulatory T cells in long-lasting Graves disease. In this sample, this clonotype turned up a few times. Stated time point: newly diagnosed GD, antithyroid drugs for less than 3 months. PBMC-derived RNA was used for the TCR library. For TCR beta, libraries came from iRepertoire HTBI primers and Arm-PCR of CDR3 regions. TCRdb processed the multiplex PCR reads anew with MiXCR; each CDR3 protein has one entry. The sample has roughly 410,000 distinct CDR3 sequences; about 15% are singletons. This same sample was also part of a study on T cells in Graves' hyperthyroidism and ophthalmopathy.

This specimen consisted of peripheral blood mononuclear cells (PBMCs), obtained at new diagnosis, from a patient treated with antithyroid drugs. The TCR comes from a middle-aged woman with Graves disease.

CDR3 sequence: CASLQTTGGSSYEQYF. The CDR3 DNA reads as TGTGCCAGCCTCCAGACGACAGGGGGCTCCTCCTACGAGCAGTACTTC. The V call is TRBV6-1, the J call TRBJ2-7; 10 positions match TRBD1. The V segment lost 8 bases and the J segment 0 bases; nucleotides outside the gene matches: 10. Germline V CDR1 and CDR2: MNHNS, SASEGT. CDR3 length: 16 residues.